These 25 T cell receptor beta chains came from one sample sequenced in a study of CD8+CD57+ T cells in acquired aplastic anemia. Profiling that covered TCR beta VDJ and CDR3 relied on genomic DNA as its template. MiXCR, run by TCRdb on the reads, gives a single entry per CDR3 protein. This repertoire shows hundreds of thousands of distinct CDR3 sequences, around 32% found once; its top ten account for 0.8% to 0.85%. The sequenced patients had an expansion of CD8+CD57+ cells seen by flow cytometry. The sample comprised sorted CD4+, CD8+, or CD8+CD57+ T cells (not recorded which) from PBMCs. These receptor sequences come from a human donor with aplastic anemia.

Concerning this clonotype: The junction does not match germline at one end; this may be a read error. The chain employs TRBV5-1 and TRBJ1-2; 7 bases are shared with TRBD1. The CDR3 has 16 residues. The germline CDR1 and CDR2 sequences are SGHRS and YFSETQ. The CDR3: CASSLASSGQSYGHTF. The CDR3 DNA reads as TGCGCCAGCAGCTTGGCTTCCTCGGGACAGTCCTATGGCCACACCTTC.

This clonotype came up a few times. The rearrangement links TRBV9 to TRBJ2-5; D is unclear. The germline V and J ends were trimmed by 7 bases and 3 bases, with 13 bases remaining between them. The CDR3 extends over 13 amino acids. Per the germline V gene, CDR1 is SGDLS and CDR2 is YYNGEE. This CDR3 is CASGPVPEETQYF. CDR3 nucleotides: TGTGCCAGCGGACCCGTGCCGGAAGAGACCCAGTACTTC.

The CDR3 spells CASSQDPRTYEQYF. The CDR3 nucleotides are TGCGCCAGCAGCCAAGATCCACGTACCTACGAGCAGTACTTC. The genes are TRBV4-3 and TRBJ2-7; D is unclear. Trimming shortened V by 0 bases and J by 2 bases, and 8 bases separated the two germline ends. The CDR3 extends over 14 amino acids. Germline V gene lookup returns CDR1 LGHNA and CDR2 YSLEER.

The sample holds a few counts of this clonotype. The chain combines TRBV2 with TRBJ1-6, with 7 bases identical to TRBD1. With 6 bases clipped from V and 3 bases from J, the junction kept 11 bases outside the gene matches. From germline, CDR1 is SNHLY and CDR2 FYNNEI. This CDR3 has 17 residues. The CDR3 sequence: CASRGDSQTIYNSPLHF. Here the CDR3 DNA reads TGTGCCAGCAGGGGGGACAGCCAAACAATCTATAATTCACCCCTCCACTTT.

This clonotype has at least ten counts. V usage is TRBV12-3 or TRBV12-4 and J usage is TRBJ1-2, with TRBD1 as a possible D gene (5 bases). The CDR3 contains 15 residues. With 6 bases removed from V and 1 base from J, the gap between germline ends came to 15 bases. The chain's CDR3 is CASRPGARVNYGYTF. CDR3 DNA sequence: TGTGCCAGCAGACCTGGGGCACGGGTTAACTATGGCTACACCTTC.

This sequence joins TRBV6-1 and TRBJ1-2; 7 bases match TRBD1. V shed 6 bases and J 7 bases; nucleotides not matched to a gene: 11. Germline loops: CDR1 MNHNS, CDR2 SASEGT. This CDR3 region has 14 residues. The CDR3 nucleotides are TGTGCCAGCAGACCCAGGGCAGGGGGAAGTGGCTACACCTTC. It specifies CASRPRAGGSGYTF.

This clonotype was seen only a few times. A clone one base away is much larger, so this may be a read error. The chain joins TRBV2 to TRBJ1-1, with unresolved D. Trimming stripped 6 bases from V and 4 bases from J, with 9 bases between. The CDR3 loop spans 12 amino acids. Germline V lookup: CDR1 SNHLY, CDR2 FYNNEI. CDR3 sequence reads: CASRSLPTEAFF. The CDR3 DNA follows: TGTGCCAGCAGGTCCCTTCCCACTGAAGCTTTCTTT. Variable domain in full (rest from reference TRBV2 and TRBJ1-1): EPEVTQTPSHQVTQMGQEVILRCVPISNHLYFYWYRQILGQKVEFLVSFYNNEISEKSEIFDDQFSVERPDGSNFTLKIRSTKLEDSAMYFCASRSLPTEAFFGQGTRLTVV.

The table lists this clonotype with many counts. The chain is built from TRBV20-1 and TRBJ1-2; tentative D call: TRBD1 (5 bases). The CDR3 totals 14 residues. Germline CDR1 is DFQATT and CDR2 is SNEGSKA (reference sequence). Trimming shortened V by 3 bases and J by 0 bases, and 11 bases separated the two germline ends. CDR3 sequence: CSARAGYTNYGYTF. The CDR3 region has the DNA TGCAGTGCTAGGGCAGGGTATACTAACTATGGCTACACCTTC.

This chain links TRBV11-2 with TRBJ2-1, with D possibly matching TRBD2 (5 bases). The CDR3 covers 17 residues. CDR1 is SGHAT and CDR2 is FQNNGV in the germline V gene. V dropped 0 bases and J dropped 0 bases, with 12 bases sitting between them. CDR3 sequence: CASSLEGSGSSYNEQFF. DNA for the CDR3: TGTGCCAGCAGCTTAGAAGGGAGCGGTAGCTCCTACAATGAGCAGTTCTTC. The whole variable domain, remainder taken from reference TRBV11-2 and TRBJ2-1, is EAGVAQSPRYKIIEKRQSVAFWCNPISGHATLYWYQQILGQGPKLLIQFQNNGVVDDSQLPKDRFSAERLKGVDSTLKIQPAKLEDSAVYLCASSLEGSGSSYNEQFFGPGTRLTVL.

With respect to this clonotype: Given the absence of the conserved phenylalanine or tryptophan at the CDR3 end, a read error is likely. No DNA is shown, since the ends of the CDR3 on it are uncertain; the CDR3 is the one TCRdb lists. CDR3 in amino acids: CASSDPGL. The rearrangement joins TRBV6-1 to TRBJ2-7; no DNA check was done on the table's D call, TRBD1. Germline V gene data show CDR1 as MNHNS and CDR2 as SASEGT. 8 amino acids form the CDR3, both terminal residues included.

The J gene is TRBJ2-3, the V gene TRBV13, with 14 positions matching TRBD2. The CDR3 contains 14 residues. Germline-derived CDR1 and CDR2 are PRHDT and FYEKMQ (reference sequence). The V and J ends lost 10 bases and 4 bases, in that order; junction bases with no gene match: 4. The CDR3 coding sequence is TGTGCCAAAGGACTAGCGGGGGGACCAGATACGCAGTATTTT. Its translation is CAKGLAGGPDTQYF.

In this sample, this clonotype turned up many times. The chain carries TRBV19 and TRBJ1-2; TRBD1 might be the D (5 bases). The CDR3 loop spans 12 amino acids. V dropped 4 bases and J dropped 4 bases, with 7 bases sitting between them. Germline lookup yields CDR1 LNHDA and CDR2 SQIVND (reference sequence). Here the CDR3 DNA reads TGTGCCAGTAGTACGACAGTCTATGGCTACACCTTC. It specifies CASSTTVYGYTF.

The genes are TRBV4-2 and TRBJ2-7; D might be TRBD2 (5 bases). From germline, CDR1 is LGHNA and CDR2 YNFKEQ. The V end lost 1 base, the J end lost 3 bases, and 16 bases lay between the germline ends. CDR3 length equals 16 residues. In DNA, the CDR3 is TGTGCCAGCAGCCAAGGGGCCACAAGAGAGGGCTACGAGCAGTACTTC. Protein sequence: CASSQGATREGYEQYF.

In its sample, this clonotype was seen many times. The chain couples TRBV24-1 to TRBJ2-3; TRBD2 agrees at 10 bases. The germline V gene has CDR1 KGHDR and CDR2 SFDVKD. The CDR3 is 16 amino acids. V lost 4 bases to trimming and J lost 6 bases; unmatched junction nucleotides: 9. CDR3 nucleotide sequence: TGTGCCACCAGTGAAGCCTCCGGGACTAGCGTTGATACGCAGTATTTT. Translated: CATSEASGTSVDTQYF.

This chain links TRBV19 with TRBJ1-5; D is ambiguous. The CDR3 totals 16 residues. Germline loops: CDR1 LNHDA, CDR2 SQIVND (reference sequence). Trimming took 2 bases from V and 2 from J, leaving 13 bases between them. In DNA, the CDR3 is TGTGCCAGTAGTATATCGACAATGCAAGGCAATCAGCCCCAGCATTTT. Its translation is CASSISTMQGNQPQHF.

V usage is TRBV7-2 and J usage is TRBJ2-5; D is ambiguous. The V gene's germline CDR1 is SGHTA and CDR2 FQGNSA. The V end lost 7 bases, the J end lost 0 bases, and 6 bases lay between the germline ends. This CDR3 is 12 amino acids long. The DNA for the CDR3 is TGTGCCAGCACGAGCTACCAAGAGACCCAGTACTTC. Translated, it gives CASTSYQETQYF.

This clonotype was seen ten or more times. The chain couples TRBV5-1 to TRBJ1-2, with a tentative D call TRBD1 (6 bases). This CDR3 comprises 15 residues. V was clipped by 3 bases and J by 0 bases, with 12 bases between them. Looked up from germline, CDR1 is SGHRS and CDR2 is YFSETQ. The DNA of the CDR3 is TGCGCCAGCAGCTCTGGACAGCCCTCTAACTATGGCTACACCTTC. Translated: CASSSGQPSNYGYTF.

This clonotype was seen repeatedly, ten times or more. The V and J genes are TRBV15 and TRBJ2-5; maybe TRBD2 (6 bases). Germline V lookup: CDR1 LNHNV, CDR2 YYDKDF (reference sequence). The CDR3 runs 16 residues. Trimming shortened V by 1 base and J by 2 bases, and 14 bases separated the two germline ends. The DNA for the CDR3 is TGTGCCACCAGCAGAGGAGCGGGCGGGGTACAAGAGACCCAGTACTTC. Residues: CATSRGAGGVQETQYF.

This clonotype was seen repeatedly, ten times or more. V usage is TRBV10-3 and J usage is TRBJ1-1; D perhaps matches TRBD1 (6 bases). Trimming shortened V by 5 bases and J by 6 bases, and 19 bases separated the two germline ends. Germline V lookup: CDR1 ENHRY, CDR2 SYGVKD. The CDR3 extends over 15 amino acids. The CDR3: CAISHPQGGGAEAFF. The DNA of the CDR3 is TGTGCCATCAGTCACCCACAGGGTGGGGGAGCTGAAGCTTTCTTT.

This clonotype came up many times. The chain uses TRBV19 and TRBJ1-5; weak D call: TRBD1 (5 bases). The CDR3 consists of 13 residues. Germline assignment: CDR1 LNHDA and CDR2 SQIVND (reference sequence). Trimming took 5 bases from V and 9 from J, leaving 14 bases between them. CDR3 sequence: CASSPRAQGPQHF. DNA for the CDR3: TGTGCCAGTAGTCCCAGGGCCCAGGGGCCCCAGCATTTT.

This clonotype was seen only a few times. The CDR3 spells CSARVVVQETQYF. In DNA, the CDR3 is TGCAGTGCTAGAGTTGTAGTCCAAGAGACCCAGTACTTC. The gene calls are TRBV20-1 and TRBJ2-5; D unclear. The CDR3 consists of 13 residues. Germline V gene sequence: CDR1 DFQATT, CDR2 SNEGSKA (reference sequence). V was pared by 1 base and J by 1 base, with 7 bases between.

This clonotype has a count of ten or more. The chain's CDR3 is CASSDEAGVQETQYF. Here the CDR3 DNA reads TGTGCCAGCAGTGACGAGGCGGGCGTCCAAGAGACCCAGTACTTC. This sequence joins TRBV2 and TRBJ2-5, with D tentatively TRBD2 (5 bases). The CDR3 length is 15 residues. Germline V gene sequence: CDR1 SNHLY, CDR2 FYNNEI. Trimming removed 3 bases at V and 1 base at J, with 12 bases between.

V usage is TRBV10-3 and J usage is TRBJ2-7, with 7 bases identical to TRBD1. CDR1 ENHRY and CDR2 SYGVKD come from the germline V gene. V trimming: 7 bases; J trimming: 6 bases; junction bases outside the gene matches: 9. The CDR3 has 13 amino acids. The CDR3 DNA sequence: TGTGCCATCAAGCCCGACAGGGTAGGCGAGCAGTACTTC. Protein sequence: CAIKPDRVGEQYF.

This clonotype was seen a single time. V gene TRBV6-1 combines with J gene TRBJ1-1; D might be TRBD1 (6 bases). CDR3 size: 16 residues. Per germline, CDR1 MNHNS and CDR2 SASEGT. The V end was cut by 3 bases, the J end by 1 base, with 15 bases between. DNA of the CDR3: TGTGCCAGCAGTGAGGGACATTATCTGAGGAACACTGAAGCTTTCTTT. Encoded protein: CASSEGHYLRNTEAFF.

The chain recombines TRBV27 with TRBJ2-6, with D unclear. CDR3 length equals 14 residues. Germline CDR1 is MNHEY and CDR2 is SMNVEV (reference sequence). V was cut by 8 bases and J by 1 base, with 9 bases left in between. The DNA of the CDR3 is TGTGCCAGCGTAAGCCTATCTGGGGCCAACGTCCTGACTTTC. This encodes CASVSLSGANVLTF.